A single sample gave rise to the 15 T cell receptor beta chains below, sequenced in a study of spatial heterogeneity in lung cancer. These receptors' targets are unknown. TCRdb redid the calling of the 5' RACE reads with MiXCR, one entry per CDR3 protein. In the table there are about 8,400 distinct CDR3 sequences, around 8% of which are singletons. Study results and caveats: Counts that tracked tumor mutation counts were those of expanded intratumoral alpha and beta TCRs.

Time point described: sample taken at primary tumor resection. The sample consisted of lung tumor tissue, taken at surgery. These TCRs come from a male donor with early-stage non-small cell lung cancer.

By its share, this clonotype is medium-sized. Because the library targeted alpha chains, this beta chain is an off-target read whose size means little. CDR3 sequence: CASSLGFVGTGELFF. The DNA of the CDR3 is TGTGCCAGCAGCTTAGGATTCGTCGGAACCGGGGAGCTGTTTTTT. V usage is TRBV5-5 and J usage is TRBJ2-2; D is unresolved. CDR3 size: 15 residues. V lost 2 bases to trimming and J lost 5 bases, with 13 bases between them. CDR1 is SGHKS, CDR2 YYEKEE, per germline (reference sequence). The full variable domain, with the rest looked up from reference TRBV5-5 and TRBJ2-2, is DAGVTQSPTHLIKTRGQQVTLRCSPISGHKSVSWYQQVLGQGPQFIFQYYEKEERGRGNFPDRFSARQFPNYSSELNVNALLLGDSALYLCASSLGFVGTGELFFGEGSRLTVL.

This clonotype rates as medium-sized. Since it is a stray read in a library aimed at alpha chains, this beta chain has a size that is not meaningful. This chain joins TRBV2 and TRBJ2-5; D not certain. V lost 5 bases and J 4 bases, leaving 8 bases between the germline ends. This CDR3 spans 12 amino acids. The germline V gene encodes CDR1 SNHLY and CDR2 FYNNEI. The CDR3 DNA is TGTGCCAGCAGTACTACTGGAGAGACCCAGTACTTC. It encodes CASSTTGETQYF.

This clonotype rates as medium-sized. Because this beta chain is a stray read in a library intended to capture alpha chains, its abundance should not be given much weight. The gene calls are TRBV6-2 or TRBV6-3 and TRBJ2-3, with a tentative D call TRBD2 (5 bases). CDR1 MNHEY and CDR2 SVGEGT come from the germline V gene. V was shortened by 5 bases and J by 1 base, with 16 bases between the two germline ends. This CDR3 is 16 amino acids long. The CDR3 nucleotides are TGTGCCAGCAGTGCTCTCGGGGTGGGCCGCACAGATACGCAGTATTTT. This codes for CASSALGVGRTDTQYF.

By sample fraction, this clonotype is medium-sized. Little can be read into the size of this beta chain, an off-target read in a library designed for alpha chains. This chain links TRBV27 with TRBJ2-7; D unclear. Germline assignment: CDR1 MNHEY and CDR2 SMNVEV (reference sequence). Trimming removed 5 bases from V and 5 bases from J, with 16 bases in between. The CDR3 spans 14 residues. CDR3 sequence: CASSTVSGRNEQYF. The CDR3 DNA reads as TGTGCCAGCAGTACCGTTTCCGGAAGGAACGAGCAGTACTTC.

This clonotype appeared many times. The library was prepared for alpha chains; this beta chain is a stray read, so its frequency means little. The chain links TRBV30 to TRBJ1-1; possible D gene TRBD1, 6 bases. The CDR3 is made up of 11 amino acids. Germline CDR1 is GTSNPN and CDR2 is SVGIG (reference sequence). The V and J ends lost 5 bases and 8 bases respectively, with 12 bases between them. CDR3 coding DNA: TGTGCCTGGGGTCAGGGGTACGAAGCTTTCTTT. Its protein is CAWGQGYEAFF.

This clonotype was counted ten times or more. This beta chain is an unintended read in a library built for alpha chains; its size means little. V gene TRBV7-9 combines with J gene TRBJ2-1, with 8 bases matching TRBD1. From germline, CDR1 is SEHNR and CDR2 FQNEAQ (reference sequence). The CDR3 covers 16 residues. The trim removed 5 bases at V and 0 bases at J, leaving 6 bases unmatched. The CDR3 region has the DNA TGTGCCAGCAGCCCCCGGACAGGGAGCTCCTACAATGAGCAGTTCTTC. Protein: CASSPRTGSSYNEQFF.

This clonotype has a count of ten or more. Within a library made for alpha chains, this beta chain is off target, and its count is uninformative. The chain employs TRBV7-8 and TRBJ1-2, with D possibly matching TRBD1 (6 bases). V gave up 5 bases and J gave up 0 bases, with 22 bases separating them. Germline V gene data show CDR1 as SGHVS and CDR2 as FQNEAQ. This CDR3 spans 18 amino acids. The CDR3, as DNA: TGTGCCAGCAGCGCGTACAGGGTCCCGCCTATAGCTAACTATGGCTACACCTTC. It codes for CASSAYRVPPIANYGYTF.

Many counts were recorded for this clonotype. The library was designed around alpha chains, so this beta chain is a stray read whose abundance carries little weight. This sequence joins TRBV27 and TRBJ2-7; no clear D. Germline CDR1 MNHEY, CDR2 SMNVEV (reference sequence). This CDR3 comprises 14 residues. V was pared by 0 bases and J by 2 bases, with 8 bases between. The CDR3 sequence: CASSLSPSAYEQYF. CDR3 DNA sequence: TGTGCCAGCAGTTTATCGCCCAGTGCCTACGAGCAGTACTTC.

Details on this clonotype: Since the library was made to target alpha chains, this beta chain is a stray read and its abundance is not meaningful. The rearrangement links TRBV4-1 to TRBJ2-5; TRBD2 is a possible D gene (6 bases). This CDR3 has 14 amino acids. Germline lookup yields CDR1 MGHRA and CDR2 YSYEKL. With 7 bases removed from V and 4 bases from J, the gap between germline ends came to 16 bases. In DNA, the CDR3 is TGCGCCAGCAAATCATTCGTGGGGGGAGAGACCCAGTACTTC. Protein: CASKSFVGGETQYF.

Points on this clonotype: As an off-target read in a library built for alpha chains, this beta chain has a frequency of little significance. The rearrangement links TRBV5-1 to TRBJ1-4, with D tentatively TRBD1 (6 bases). Trimming cost V 1 base and J 2 bases, with 9 bases left between them. The CDR3 has 15 amino acids. Germline loops: CDR1 SGHRS, CDR2 YFSETQ. The CDR3 loop is CASSLFTGTNEKLFF. DNA of the CDR3: TGCGCCAGCAGCTTGTTTACAGGGACTAATGAAAAACTGTTTTTT.

This clonotype was counted at least ten times. A library prepared for alpha chains yielded this beta chain as an off-target read; its size is of little meaning. The chain has TRBV4-1 and TRBJ2-7; the D is unclear. Per the germline V gene, CDR1 is MGHRA and CDR2 is YSYEKL. The CDR3 is made up of 16 amino acids. Between the trimmed V and J ends, which lost 0 bases and 0 bases, there was a span of 12 bases. The CDR3 DNA reads as TGCGCCAGCAGCCAAGACGGCCGGAAAGCCTCCTACGAGCAGTACTTC. Its protein is CASSQDGRKASYEQYF.

This clonotype is deemed medium-sized. The size of this beta chain means little, since it is a stray read in a library made for alpha chains. The chain recombines TRBV6-1 with TRBJ2-5; 9 nucleotides match TRBD1. J gave up 5 bases and V 5 bases, and 6 bases lay outside the gene matches. This CDR3 comprises 14 residues. Germline V gene sequence: CDR1 MNHNS, CDR2 SASEGT. CDR3 sequence reads: CASSQDRGTETQYF. CDR3 nucleotide sequence: TGTGCCAGCAGTCAGGACAGGGGTACGGAGACCCAGTACTTC.

By frequency in the sample, this clonotype is medium-sized. This beta chain represents an off-target read in a library built for alpha chains; its size is of limited meaning. V gene TRBV20-1 combines with J gene TRBJ1-1; perhaps TRBD1 as D (6 bases). This CDR3 spans 15 amino acids. From germline, CDR1 is DFQATT and CDR2 SNEGSKA (reference sequence). Trimming cost V 4 bases and J 1 base, with 16 bases left between them. The DNA of the CDR3 is TGCAGTGCTAACCGACAGGCTGGGGAGAACACTGAAGCTTTCTTT. It encodes CSANRQAGENTEAFF.

On this clonotype: For a library built for alpha chains, this beta chain is a stray read; little rests on its size. The rearrangement links TRBV27 to TRBJ1-1; D uncertain. CDR3 size: 13 residues. Germline-derived CDR1 and CDR2 are MNHEY and SMNVEV (reference sequence). Trimming removed 8 bases from V and 1 base from J, with 11 bases in between. As DNA, the CDR3 is TGTGCCAGCGGGGTACAAAGGAACACTGAAGCTTTCTTT. Protein: CASGVQRNTEAFF.

This clonotype is classed as medium-sized. This beta chain turned up in a library designed for alpha chains; as an off-target read, its abundance says little. The gene calls are TRBV9 and TRBJ1-5, with D hard to call. The V end was cut by 0 bases, the J end by 7 bases, with 8 bases between. The CDR3 is 13 residues long. Germline V gene sequence: CDR1 SGDLS, CDR2 YYNGEE. CDR3 nucleotide sequence: TGTGCCAGCAGCGTAGACGGGCAACAGCCCCAGCATTTT. The encoded protein is CASSVDGQQPQHF.